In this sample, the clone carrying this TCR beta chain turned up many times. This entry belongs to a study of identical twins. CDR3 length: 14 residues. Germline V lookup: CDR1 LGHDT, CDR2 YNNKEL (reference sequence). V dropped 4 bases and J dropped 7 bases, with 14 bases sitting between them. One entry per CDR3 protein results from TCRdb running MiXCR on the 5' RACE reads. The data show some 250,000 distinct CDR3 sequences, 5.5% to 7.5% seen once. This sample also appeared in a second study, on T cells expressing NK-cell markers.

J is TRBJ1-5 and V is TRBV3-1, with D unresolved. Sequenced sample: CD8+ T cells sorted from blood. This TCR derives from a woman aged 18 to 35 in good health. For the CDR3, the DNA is TGTGCCAGCAGCCTTGGGCCCTCGGGGCAGCCCCAGCATTTT. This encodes CASSLGPSGQPQHF.